A selection of T cell receptor beta chains follows, all from one sample in a study of blood T cell repertoires in COVID-19. Produced via immunoSEQ multiplex PCR; TCRdb's table is partial and in-frame only. The repertoire holds more than 150,000 clones, with approximately 87% as singletons. The sample comprised peripheral blood. These receptors all stem from a woman between 18 and 29 years old who had recovered from COVID-19. Both conserved end residues are part of each CDR3. D genes are given only for firm matches. Clone sizes are given selectively: once, few, many, or a class where the clone is expanded.

d_call,j_call,v_call,clone_size,cdr3_aa,cdr3_nt
TRBD1,TRBJ2-1,TRBV5-1,NA,CASSDGTGGFNEQFF,TGCGCCAGCAGTGACGGGACAGGGGGCTTCAATGAGCAGTTCTTC
TRBD2,TRBJ2-7,TRBV10-3,NA,CAISEPGRGQGYEQYF,TGTGCCATCAGTGAGCCAGGGAGGGGCCAAGGCTACGAGCAGTACTTC
TRBD1,TRBJ1-1,TRBV25-1,NA,CASSGGQGTEAFF,TGTGCCAGCAGTGGCGGACAGGGGACTGAAGCTTTCTTT
NA,TRBJ2-1,TRBV7-2,NA,CASSLAGGLFNEQFF,TGTGCCAGCAGCTTAGCGGGAGGCCTTTTCAATGAGCAGTTCTTC
NA,TRBJ2-1,TRBV19,NA,CASSIGLYNEQFF,TGTGCCAGTAGTATTGGCCTGTACAATGAGCAGTTCTTC
NA,TRBJ1-5,TRBV19,NA,CASSIPRTVSNQPQHF,TGTGCCAGTAGTATCCCCAGGACAGTTAGCAATCAGCCCCAGCATTTT
NA,TRBJ1-2,TRBV2,NA,CASSEADRRSLTFNYGYTF,TGTGCCAGCAGTGAAGCGGACAGAAGAAGCTTAACCTTTAACTATGGCTACACCTTC
TRBD1,TRBJ2-1,TRBV5-1,NA,CASSLGTGYYFF,TGCGCCAGCAGCCTCGGGACAGGTTATTATTTCTTC
TRBD1,TRBJ1-1,TRBV12-3/TRBV12-4,few,CASSLDRGTEAFF,TGTGCCAGCAGTTTGGACAGGGGCACTGAAGCTTTCTTT
NA,TRBJ2-5,TRBV7-2,NA,CASSLEQAMGWETQYF,TGTGCCAGCAGCTTAGAACAGGCCATGGGGTGGGAGACCCAGTACTTC
NA,TRBJ2-1,TRBV20-1,NA,CSAGLYNEQFF,TGCAGTGCTGGCCTCTACAATGAGCAGTTCTTC
TRBD2,TRBJ2-3,TRBV2,NA,CAMKTGGGTDTQYF,TGTGCCATGAAGACGGGGGGGGGCACAGATACGCAGTATTTT
NA,TRBJ1-3,TRBV5-1,NA,CASSLEAGSTGNTIYF,TGCGCCAGCAGCTTGGAGGCGGGTTCGACTGGAAACACCATATATTTT
NA,TRBJ2-1,TRBV9,NA,CASSVDTRSYNEQFF,TGTGCCAGCAGCGTAGACACTAGGAGCTACAATGAGCAGTTCTTC
NA,TRBJ2-2,TRBV5-4,NA,CASSLGGPTGELFF,TGTGCCAGCAGCTTGGGAGGGCCTACCGGGGAGCTGTTTTTT
NA,TRBJ1-3,TRBV27,NA,CASRRKSAQGYSGNTIYF,TGTGCCAGCAGGCGTAAATCTGCTCAGGGCTACTCTGGAAACACCATATATTTT
NA,TRBJ1-1,TRBV18,NA,CASSPSDGRRTEAFF,TGTGCCAGCTCACCCTCCGACGGGAGGAGGACTGAAGCTTTCTTT
NA,TRBJ2-7,TRBV2,NA,CASSDELLQYF,TGTGCCAGCAGTGACGAGTTGCTGCAGTACTTC
TRBD1,TRBJ2-5,TRBV3-1/TRBV3-2,NA,CASRPDRVQETQYF,TGTGCCAGCAGACCCGACAGGGTGCAAGAGACCCAGTACTTC
NA,TRBJ1-6,TRBV19,NA,CASSTEGHLNNYNSPLHF,TGTGCCAGTAGTACCGAGGGCCACCTCAATAACTATAATTCACCCCTCCACTTT
NA,TRBJ2-3,TRBV6-5,once,CASSYPKQDTQYF,TGTGCCAGCAGTTACCCTAAGCAAGATACGCAGTATTTT
NA,TRBJ2-3,TRBV7-8,NA,CASSFWGGREDTQYF,TGTGCCAGCAGCTTCTGGGGGGGGCGGGAAGATACGCAGTATTTT
NA,TRBJ1-2,TRBV5-4,few,CAWAGTYGYTF,TGTGCCTGGGCGGGGACCTATGGCTACACCTTC
TRBD1,TRBJ1-1,TRBV29-1,NA,CSVANHRKRQGRTEAFF,TGCAGCGTTGCAAACCACAGAAAGCGACAGGGTCGGACTGAAGCTTTCTTT
NA,TRBJ1-2,TRBV24-1,NA,CATSDLGRGDYTF,TGTGCCACCAGTGATCTCGGACGGGGAGACTACACCTTC
NA,TRBJ1-3,TRBV12-3/TRBV12-4,NA,CASSQFSGNTIYF,TGTGCCAGCAGCCAGTTCTCTGGAAACACCATATATTTT
NA,TRBJ2-2,TRBV19,NA,CASGPGEPGTGELFF,TGTGCCAGCGGCCCAGGGGAACCGGGCACCGGGGAGCTGTTTTTT
TRBD1,TRBJ1-2,TRBV5-6,NA,CASSLLGYRGAYGYTF,TGTGCCAGCAGCTTGTTGGGGTACAGGGGTGCCTATGGCTACACCTTC
TRBD2,TRBJ2-1,TRBV3-1/TRBV3-2,NA,CASSHPRLAGADNEQFF,TGTGCCAGCAGCCATCCAAGACTAGCGGGGGCCGACAATGAGCAGTTCTTC
TRBD1,TRBJ1-4,TRBV7-9,NA,CASSFTGGDNEKLFF,TGTGCCAGCAGCTTTACAGGGGGAGATAATGAAAAACTGTTTTTT
NA,TRBJ2-7,TRBV6-5,once,CASSTGPYEQYF,TGTGCCAGCAGCACAGGGCCTTACGAGCAGTACTTC
NA,TRBJ2-4,TRBV13,NA,CASSGTAKNIQYF,TGTGCCAGCAGCGGGACTGCCAAAAACATTCAGTACTTC
NA,TRBJ2-1,TRBV19,many,CASSTIGLLNEQFF,TGTGCCAGTAGTACAATCGGACTACTCAATGAGCAGTTCTTC
TRBD1,TRBJ1-1,TRBV19,NA,CATGQGYTEAFF,TGTGCCACCGGACAGGGCTACACTGAAGCTTTCTTT
NA,TRBJ1-1,TRBV6-5,NA,CASRVQGVMNTEAFF,TGTGCCAGCAGGGTACAGGGAGTGATGAACACTGAAGCTTTCTTT
TRBD2,TRBJ2-1,TRBV28,NA,CASSLEEGGPFEQFF,TGTGCCAGCAGTTTAGAGGAGGGAGGGCCTTTTGAGCAGTTCTTC
NA,TRBJ2-3,TRBV4-1,NA,CASSQVQGPDTQYF,TGCGCCAGCAGCCAAGTCCAGGGCCCAGATACGCAGTATTTT
TRBD1,TRBJ2-5,TRBV18,NA,CASSPPRQGEETQYF,TGTGCCAGCTCACCACCGAGACAGGGGGAGGAGACCCAGTACTTC
NA,TRBJ2-2,TRBV4-3,NA,CASSQETGELFF,TGCGCCAGCAGCCAGGAGACCGGGGAGCTGTTTTTT
NA,TRBJ1-2,TRBV11-2,NA,CASSLGGINYGYTF,TGTGCCAGCAGCTTAGGAGGGATCAACTATGGCTACACCTTC
NA,TRBJ1-2,TRBV7-2,NA,CASSPPGHLSGYTF,TGTGCCAGCAGCCCTCCGGGACATTTAAGTGGCTACACCTTC